A selection of T cell receptor beta chains follows, all from one sample in a study of blood T cells in healthy people across ages. TCRdb re-called the 5' RACE reads with MiXCR, one entry per CDR3 protein. The sample yields about 1 million distinct CDR3 sequences, approximately 25% seen once. Separately, the same data were catalogued under a study of T cells of mothers and their children.

The sequenced sample consisted of blood. The receptors shown here come from a girl aged 2-10 years in good health. Each CDR3 is given with its conserved first and last residue. D genes are given only for firm matches. Size is omitted from some rows. Given values are once, few, many or a class for expanded clones.

>.|TRBV20-1|once|TRBJ2-3
TGCAGTACACGGGGGAGCACAGATACGCAGTATTTT
CSTRGSTDTQYF
>TRBD1|TRBV12-3/TRBV12-4|few|TRBJ2-5
TGTGCCAGCAGTCCACTTCAGGGGGATCGAGAGACCCAGTACTTC
CASSPLQGDRETQYF
>.|TRBV29-1|.|TRBJ2-1
TGCAGCGTCGATGATAGGGGTGAGGAGCAGTTCTTC
CSVDDRGEEQFF
>.|TRBV2|few|TRBJ1-1
TGTGCCAGCAGTGGGATTCAAGAAGGTTTCTTT
CASSGIQEGFF
>.|TRBV7-8|few|TRBJ1-2
TGTGCCAGCAGCCTTAGCGCGGCAGGGGCTGGCTACACCTTC
CASSLSAAGAGYTF
>.|TRBV15|.|TRBJ2-5
TGTGCCACCAGCATAGACCGGGCCTTCAACCAAGAGACCCAGTACTTC
CATSIDRAFNQETQYF
>.|TRBV13|few|TRBJ1-2
TGTGCCAGCAGCTTAGACAGGGCGGATACGGATGGCTACACCTTC
CASSLDRADTDGYTF
>TRBD1|TRBV28|.|TRBJ2-5
TGTGCCAGCAGGCATCAGGACAGGGAGGAGTACTTC
CASRHQDREEYF
>TRBD1|TRBV29-1|few|TRBJ1-2
TGCAGCGTTGAGGGACAGAGGTCTGGGGGCTACACCTTC
CSVEGQRSGGYTF
>TRBD1|TRBV9|many|TRBJ2-7
TGTGCCAGCAGCGGGGACAGCTACGAGCAGTACTTC
CASSGDSYEQYF
>.|TRBV5-1|few|TRBJ2-2
TGCGCCAGCAGCTCCCTACGGGATAGGACCGGGGAGCTGTTTTTT
CASSSLRDRTGELFF
>TRBD2|TRBV28|.|TRBJ2-3
TGTGCCAGCCTAGGGACTAGCAGAGATACGCAGTATTTT
CASLGTSRDTQYF
>.|TRBV4-1|few|TRBJ1-2
TGCGCCAGCAGCCTTACAAGGGGGTCTAACTATGGCTACACCTTC
CASSLTRGSNYGYTF
>TRBD1|TRBV27|.|TRBJ2-5
TGTGCCAGCAGTACCTGGGACAGAGAGACCCAGTACTTC
CASSTWDRETQYF
>.|TRBV20-1|.|TRBJ2-1
TGCAGTGCTACACTCAAGGATTTCTACAATGAGCAGTTCTTC
CSATLKDFYNEQFF